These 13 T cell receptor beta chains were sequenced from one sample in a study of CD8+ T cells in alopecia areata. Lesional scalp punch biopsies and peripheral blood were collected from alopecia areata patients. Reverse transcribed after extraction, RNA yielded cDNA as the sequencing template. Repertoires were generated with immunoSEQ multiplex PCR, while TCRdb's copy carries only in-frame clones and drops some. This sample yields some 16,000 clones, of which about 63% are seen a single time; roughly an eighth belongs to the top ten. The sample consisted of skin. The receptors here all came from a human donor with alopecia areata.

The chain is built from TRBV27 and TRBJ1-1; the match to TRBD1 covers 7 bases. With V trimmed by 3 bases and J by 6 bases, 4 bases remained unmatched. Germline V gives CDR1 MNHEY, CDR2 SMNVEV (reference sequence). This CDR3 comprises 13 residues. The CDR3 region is CASSFHRGPEAFF. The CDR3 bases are TGTGCCAGCAGTTTCCACAGGGGTCCTGAAGCTTTCTTT.

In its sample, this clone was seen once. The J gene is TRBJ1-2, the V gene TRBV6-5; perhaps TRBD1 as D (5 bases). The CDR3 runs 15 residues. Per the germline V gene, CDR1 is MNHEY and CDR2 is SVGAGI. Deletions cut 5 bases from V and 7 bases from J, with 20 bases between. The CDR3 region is CASSPTALSPVGYTF. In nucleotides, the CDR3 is TGTGCCAGCAGTCCGACAGCTCTTTCCCCGGTTGGCTACACCTTC.

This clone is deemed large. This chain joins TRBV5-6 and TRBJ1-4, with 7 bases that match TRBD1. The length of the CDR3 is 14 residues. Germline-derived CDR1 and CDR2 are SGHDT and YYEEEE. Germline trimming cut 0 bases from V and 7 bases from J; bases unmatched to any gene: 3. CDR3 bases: TGTGCCAGCAGCTTGGACAGGGGACGTGAAAAACTGTTTTTT. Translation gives CASSLDRGREKLFF. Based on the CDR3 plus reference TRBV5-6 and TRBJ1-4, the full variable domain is DAGVTQSPTHLIKTRGQQVTLRCSPKSGHDTVSWYQQALGQGPQFIFQYYEEEERQRGNFPDRFSGHQFPNYSSELNVNALLLGDSALYLCASSLDRGREKLFFGSGTQLSVL.

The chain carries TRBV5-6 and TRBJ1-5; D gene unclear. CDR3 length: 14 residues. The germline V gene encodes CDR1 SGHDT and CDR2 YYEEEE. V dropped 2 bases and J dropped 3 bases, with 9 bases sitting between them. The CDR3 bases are TGTGCCAGCAGCTTTGGACTACCCAATCAGCCCCAGCATTTT. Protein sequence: CASSFGLPNQPQHF.

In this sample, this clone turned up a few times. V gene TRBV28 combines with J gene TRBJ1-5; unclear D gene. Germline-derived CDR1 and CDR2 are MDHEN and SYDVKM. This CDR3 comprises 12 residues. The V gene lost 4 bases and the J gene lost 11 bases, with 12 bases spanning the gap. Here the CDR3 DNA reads TGTGCCAGCAGTTCACCGAGGAGAGCCCAGCATTTT. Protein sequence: CASSSPRRAQHF.

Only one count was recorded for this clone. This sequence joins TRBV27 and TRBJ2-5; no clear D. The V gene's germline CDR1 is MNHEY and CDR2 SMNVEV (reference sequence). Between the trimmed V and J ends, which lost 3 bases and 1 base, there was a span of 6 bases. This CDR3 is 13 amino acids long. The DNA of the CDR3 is TGTGCCAGCAGTTTTGGGTTCCAAGAGACCCAGTACTTC. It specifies CASSFGFQETQYF.

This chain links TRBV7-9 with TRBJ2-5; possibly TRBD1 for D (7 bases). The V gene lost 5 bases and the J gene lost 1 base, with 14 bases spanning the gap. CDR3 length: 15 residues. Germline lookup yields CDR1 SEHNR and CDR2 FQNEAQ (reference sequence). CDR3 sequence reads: CASSQGGPLQETQYF. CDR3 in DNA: TGTGCCAGCAGCCAGGGGGGACCGCTCCAAGAGACCCAGTACTTC.

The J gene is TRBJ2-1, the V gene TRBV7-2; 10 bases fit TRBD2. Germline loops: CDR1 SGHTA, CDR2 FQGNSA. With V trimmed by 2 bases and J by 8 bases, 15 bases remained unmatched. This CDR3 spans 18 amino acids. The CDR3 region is CASSLRSPGLAGEHEQFF. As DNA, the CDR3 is TGTGCCAGCAGCTTACGGTCGCCCGGGCTAGCGGGAGAGCATGAGCAGTTCTTC.

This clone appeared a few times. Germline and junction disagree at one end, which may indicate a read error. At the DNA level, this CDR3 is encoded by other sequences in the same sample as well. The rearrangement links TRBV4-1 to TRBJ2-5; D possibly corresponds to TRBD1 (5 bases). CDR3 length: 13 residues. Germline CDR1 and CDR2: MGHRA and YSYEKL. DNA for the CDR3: TGTGCCAGCAGCCCGACCCAGGGAGAGACCCAGTACTTC. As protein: CASSPTQGETQYF.

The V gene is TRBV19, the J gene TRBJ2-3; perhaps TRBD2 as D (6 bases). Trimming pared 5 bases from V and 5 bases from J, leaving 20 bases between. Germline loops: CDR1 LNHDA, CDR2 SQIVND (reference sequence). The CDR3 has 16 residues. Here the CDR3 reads CASSWALARQLDTQYF. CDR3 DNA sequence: TGTGCCAGTAGTTGGGCACTAGCTCGCCAGTTAGATACGCAGTATTTT.

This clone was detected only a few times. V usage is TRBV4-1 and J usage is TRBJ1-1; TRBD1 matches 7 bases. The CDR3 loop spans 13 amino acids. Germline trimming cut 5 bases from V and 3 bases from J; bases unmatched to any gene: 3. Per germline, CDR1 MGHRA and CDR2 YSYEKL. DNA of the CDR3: TGCGCCAGCAGCAGACAGGGTGACACTGAAGCTTTCTTT. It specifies CASSRQGDTEAFF.

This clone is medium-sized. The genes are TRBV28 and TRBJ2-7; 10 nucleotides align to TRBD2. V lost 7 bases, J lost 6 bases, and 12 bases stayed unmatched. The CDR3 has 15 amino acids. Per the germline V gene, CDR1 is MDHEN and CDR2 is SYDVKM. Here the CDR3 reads CASTLQREGQSEQYF. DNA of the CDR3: TGTGCCAGCACTCTCCAGCGGGAGGGACAGAGCGAGCAGTACTTC.

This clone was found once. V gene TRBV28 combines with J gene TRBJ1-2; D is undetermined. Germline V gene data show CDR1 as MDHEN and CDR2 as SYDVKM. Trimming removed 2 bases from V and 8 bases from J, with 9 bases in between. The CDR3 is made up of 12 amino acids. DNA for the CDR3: TGTGCCAGCAGTTTAGGGGTACGGGGCTACACCTTC. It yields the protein CASSLGVRGYTF.